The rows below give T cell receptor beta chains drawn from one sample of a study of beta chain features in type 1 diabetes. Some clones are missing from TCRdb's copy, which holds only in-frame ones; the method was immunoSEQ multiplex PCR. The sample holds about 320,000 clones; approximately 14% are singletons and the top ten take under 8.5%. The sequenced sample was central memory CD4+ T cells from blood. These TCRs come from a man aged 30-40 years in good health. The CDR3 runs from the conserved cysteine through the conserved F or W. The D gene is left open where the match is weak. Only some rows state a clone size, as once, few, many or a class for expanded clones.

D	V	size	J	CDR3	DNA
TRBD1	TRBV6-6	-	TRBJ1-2	CASRNRGGGYTF	TGTGCCAGCAGAAACAGGGGCGGTGGCTACACCTTC
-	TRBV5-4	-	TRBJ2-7	CASSLDAGASLYEQYF	TGTGCCAGCAGCTTGGATGCGGGGGCAAGTCTCTACGAGCAGTACTTC
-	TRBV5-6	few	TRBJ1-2	CASSPDHDNGYTF	TGTGCCAGCAGCCCCGATCATGACAATGGCTACACCTTC
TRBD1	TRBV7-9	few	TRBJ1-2	CASSYGQDYGYTF	TGTGCCAGCAGTTATGGACAGGACTATGGCTACACCTTC
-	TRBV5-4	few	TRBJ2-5	CASRQDQGSQETQYF	TGTGCCAGCAGACAGGACCAGGGTTCACAAGAGACCCAGTACTTC
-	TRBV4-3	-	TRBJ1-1	CASSRERLTNTEAFF	TGCGCCAGCAGCCGAGAGAGGCTGACGAACACTGAAGCTTTCTTT
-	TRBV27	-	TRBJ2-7	CASSLAGPSLEQYF	TGTGCCAGCAGTTTGGCAGGGCCCTCTCTCGAGCAGTACTTC
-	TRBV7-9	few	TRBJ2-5	CASSRRTSETQYF	TGTGCCAGCAGCCGGAGGACGTCAGAGACCCAGTACTTC
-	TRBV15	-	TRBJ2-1	CATSRPGLTTNNEQFF	TGTGCCACCAGCAGACCGGGACTGACTACAAACAATGAGCAGTTCTTC
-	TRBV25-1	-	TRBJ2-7	CASSERGIKRHEQYF	TGTGCCAGCAGTGAAAGGGGCATCAAAAGGCACGAGCAGTACTTC
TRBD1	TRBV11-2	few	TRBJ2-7	CASSLIGTESSYEQYF	TGTGCCAGCAGCTTAATTGGGACAGAAAGCTCCTACGAGCAGTACTTC
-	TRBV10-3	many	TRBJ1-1	CAISDGRPNTEAFF	TGTGCCATCAGTGATGGGCGGCCGAACACTGAAGCTTTCTTT
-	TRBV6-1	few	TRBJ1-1	CASTRGGGTEAFF	TGTGCCAGCACCCGAGGAGGGGGTACTGAAGCTTTCTTT
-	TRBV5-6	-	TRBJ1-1	CASSVQRGEAFF	TGTGCCAGCAGCGTACAAAGGGGTGAAGCTTTCTTT
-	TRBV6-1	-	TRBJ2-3	CASTLDPVSTDTQYF	TGTGCCAGCACCCTCGACCCCGTTAGCACAGATACGCAGTATTTT
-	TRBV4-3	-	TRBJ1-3	CASSRDRTGNTIYF	TGCGCCAGCAGCCGGGACCGGACTGGAAACACCATATATTTT
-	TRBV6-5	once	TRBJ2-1	CASTPPGGLNEQFF	TGTGCCAGCACCCCCCCCGGGGGCTTGAATGAGCAGTTCTTC
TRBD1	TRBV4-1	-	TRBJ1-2	CASSPGQGNNYGYTF	TGCGCCAGCAGCCCTGGACAGGGGAATAACTATGGCTACACCTTC
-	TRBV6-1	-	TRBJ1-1	CAISEPWAGSTEAFF	TGTGCCATCAGCGAACCGTGGGCAGGGAGCACTGAAGCTTTCTTT
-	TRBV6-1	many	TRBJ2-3	CASRFGLAPDTQYF	TGTGCCAGCAGATTCGGGCTAGCCCCAGATACGCAGTATTTT
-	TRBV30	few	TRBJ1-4	CAWSVGEGVGEKLFF	TGTGCCTGGAGTGTTGGGGAAGGGGTGGGTGAAAAACTGTTTTTT
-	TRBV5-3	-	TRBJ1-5	CARRLGRDNSNQPQHF	TGTGCCAGAAGACTAGGCAGGGACAATAGCAATCAGCCCCAGCATTTT
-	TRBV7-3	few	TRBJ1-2	CASSLNQAAGGYTF	TGTGCCAGCAGCTTAAACCAGGCAGCGGGAGGCTACACCTTC
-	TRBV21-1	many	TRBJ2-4	CASSKRVSGLAVAKNIQYF	TGTGCCAGCAGCAAAAGGGTTTCGGGACTAGCGGTAGCCAAAAACATTCAGTACTTC
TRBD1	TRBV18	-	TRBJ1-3	CASSLPDRVKTGNTIYF	TGTGCCAGCTCGCTTCCGGACAGGGTAAAAACTGGAAACACCATATATTTT
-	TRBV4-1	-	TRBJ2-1	CASSQAQGLSYNEQFF	TGCGCCAGCAGCCAAGCCCAAGGGTTATCCTACAATGAGCAGTTCTTC
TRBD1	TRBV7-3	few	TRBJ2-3	CASSSGQGLLTDTQYF	TGTGCCAGCAGCTCCGGACAGGGGCTTCTCACAGATACGCAGTATTTT
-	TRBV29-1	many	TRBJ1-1	CSVAGRVSNTEAFF	TGCAGCGTTGCGGGAAGGGTTTCGAACACTGAAGCTTTCTTT
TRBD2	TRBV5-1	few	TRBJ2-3	CASSSGLAVDTQYF	TGCGCCAGCAGCTCGGGACTAGCGGTAGATACGCAGTATTTT
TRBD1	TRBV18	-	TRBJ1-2	CASSRDRSFGGYTF	TGTGCCAGCTCACGGGACAGGTCTTTTGGGGGCTACACCTTC
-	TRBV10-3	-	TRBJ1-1	CASSYTGVAFF	TGTGCCAGCAGTTACACCGGGGTGGCTTTCTTT
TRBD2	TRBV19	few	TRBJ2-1	CASSPLAGVNEQFF	TGTGCCAGTAGCCCGCTAGCGGGAGTTAATGAGCAGTTCTTC
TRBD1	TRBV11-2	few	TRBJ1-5	CASTGTGGSQPQHF	TGTGCCAGCACTGGGACAGGGGGTTCTCAGCCCCAGCATTTT
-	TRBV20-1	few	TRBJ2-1	CSARAYDSLLF	TGCAGTGCTAGAGCGTATGATAGCTTGCTCTTC
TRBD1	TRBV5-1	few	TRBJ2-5	CASSQGQAGTQYF	TGCGCCAGCAGCCAGGGACAGGCGGGGACCCAGTACTTC
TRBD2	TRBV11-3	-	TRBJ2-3	CASLTSAGVEDTQYF	TGTGCCAGCCTTACTTCGGCGGGAGTAGAAGATACGCAGTATTTT
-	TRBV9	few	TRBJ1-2	CASSVETGHGYTF	TGTGCCAGCAGCGTAGAAACAGGCCATGGCTACACCTTC
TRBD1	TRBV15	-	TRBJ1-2	CATSRDTGGLKGYTF	TGTGCCACCAGCAGAGATACAGGGGGCTTAAAGGGCTACACCTTC
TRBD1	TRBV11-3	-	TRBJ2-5	CASSLGTAQETQYF	TGTGCCAGCAGCCTCGGGACAGCCCAAGAGACCCAGTACTTC
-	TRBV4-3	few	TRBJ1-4	CASSQGLRDEKLFF	TGCGCCAGCAGCCAAGGGTTGCGGGATGAAAAACTGTTTTTT
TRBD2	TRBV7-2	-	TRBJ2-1	CASSSRVSGIALPEQFF	TGTGCCAGCAGCAGTCGCGTGAGCGGGATCGCCCTCCCTGAGCAGTTCTTC
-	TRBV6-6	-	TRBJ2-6	CASSTTANVLTF	TGTGCCAGCAGTACAACGGCCAACGTCCTGACTTTC
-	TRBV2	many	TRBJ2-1	CASKGLAHEQFF	TGTGCCAGCAAGGGGCTAGCCCATGAGCAGTTCTTC
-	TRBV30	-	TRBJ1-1	CAWRLKGLANTEAFF	TGTGCCTGGAGATTAAAAGGGCTTGCGAACACTGAAGCTTTCTTT
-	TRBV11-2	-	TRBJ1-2	CASSPSQAGGYTF	TGTGCCAGCAGCCCAAGCCAGGCAGGCGGCTACACCTTC
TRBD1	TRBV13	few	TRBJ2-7	CASSRTGLTYEQYF	TGTGCCAGCAGCCGGACAGGCCTCACCTACGAGCAGTACTTC
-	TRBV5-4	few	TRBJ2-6	CASRALEGANVLTF	TGTGCCAGCCGGGCCCTAGAAGGGGCCAACGTCCTGACTTTC
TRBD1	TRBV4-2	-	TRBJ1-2	CASSQGTGYGYTF	TGTGCCAGCAGCCAAGGGACAGGCTATGGCTACACCTTC
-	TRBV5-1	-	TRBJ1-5	CASSLEGDKYQPQHF	TGCGCCAGCAGCTTGGAAGGGGACAAATATCAGCCCCAGCATTTT
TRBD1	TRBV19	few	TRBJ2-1	CASSIERNRDRKQFF	TGTGCCAGTAGTATAGAGCGGAACCGGGACAGGAAGCAGTTCTTC
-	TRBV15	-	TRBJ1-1	CATSRVGMNTEAFF	TGTGCCACCAGCAGAGTAGGGATGAACACTGAAGCTTTCTTT
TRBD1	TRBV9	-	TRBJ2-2	CASSVGQGAGTGELFF	TGTGCCAGCAGCGTCGGACAGGGGGCTGGAACCGGGGAGCTGTTTTTT
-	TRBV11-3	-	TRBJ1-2	CASSSIRDAAYGYTF	TGTGCCAGCAGCTCTATACGGGACGCGGCCTATGGCTACACCTTC
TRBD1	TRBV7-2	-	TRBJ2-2	CASSAYRGQNTGELFF	TGTGCCAGCAGCGCCTACAGGGGGCAGAACACCGGGGAGCTGTTTTTT
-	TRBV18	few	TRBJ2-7	CASSPQRSSYEQYF	TGTGCCAGCTCACCACAAAGGAGCTCCTACGAGCAGTACTTC
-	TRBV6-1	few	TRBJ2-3	CASSLMMSTDTQYF	TGTGCCAGCAGTTTGATGATGAGCACAGATACGCAGTATTTT
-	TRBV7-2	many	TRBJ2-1	CASSHGTHNEQFF	TGTGCCAGCAGCCACGGGACTCACAATGAGCAGTTCTTC
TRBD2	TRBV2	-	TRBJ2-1	CASSVGGTTDNEQFF	TGTGCCAGCAGTGTAGGAGGGACTACCGACAATGAGCAGTTCTTC
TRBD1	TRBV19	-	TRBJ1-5	CASSDRDTQPQHF	TGTGCCAGTAGTGACAGGGATACTCAGCCCCAGCATTTT